This TCR beta chain was found in a study of shared clonotypes between healthy human individuals. In the study overall: Donors consisted of two women and a few men between 18 and 49. Overall study results and limits: The represented genetic and exposure-history diversity was limited by the small number of donors. Sampling was confined to blood; repertoires within tissues likely differ.

Original processing methods: ImmunoSEQ sequences covered only the junction and lacked quality scores; filtering therefore differed. Clones were sequenced by immunoSEQ multiplex PCR, and TCRdb holds only the in-frame ones, with some missing. Clonal size and the V and J genes are those of that table, whereas D and trimming came from the DNA. The top ten clones hold under 2% of a sample with about 2,100,000 clones, more than 85% of them seen once. There are 12 residues in the CDR3. Germline V lookup: CDR1 LNHNV, CDR2 YYDKDF (reference sequence). With V trimmed by 5 bases and J by 6 bases, 2 bases remained unmatched. Worth noting for this clone: Its antigen is unidentified.

CD8 cells classed as naive were CD45RO-negative and positively selected for CCR7, excluding terminally differentiated effector memory CD45RA+ cells. The gene calls are TRBV15 and TRBJ2-7, with 9 bases lining up with TRBD1. Sequenced: naive CD8+ T cells from PBMCs. The sequence came from a man between 18 and 29 years old in good health. Some clones in this sample may be carry-over from other donors' samples. CDR3 residues: CATSLGQGEQYF. The CDR3 nucleotides are TGTGCCACCAGCCTGGGACAGGGCGAGCAGTACTTC.